These 11 T cell receptor beta chains were sequenced from one sample in a study of spatial heterogeneity in lung cancer (dated by TCRdb to between 2018 and 2021). Per the publication, the time point label means: blood at routine non-recurrence follow-up after resection. TCR sequencing used whole RNA extracted from tumor and nontumor lung tissue, or from cryopreserved PBMC samples, without cell sorting. The library was made by 5' RACE. Sequencing was performed on a NextSeq 500. Using fastp trimming at Q25 and MiXCR clonotype assembly, TCRdb reanalyzed the public sequencing data and kept in-frame beta chains. Records with the same CDR3 protein are collapsed into one entry carrying the most frequent genes and DNA. The sample table shows some 120,000 distinct CDR3 sequences, and 12% are seen once. Over 15% of the sample is in the top ten clones. The sequences come from PBMCs, collected at follow-up. The receptors come from a male donor with early-stage non-small cell lung cancer.

The gene calls are TRBV9 and TRBJ2-2; perhaps D is TRBD1 or TRBD2 (5 bases each). The germline gives CDR1 SGDLS, CDR2 YYNGEE. This CDR3 region has 16 residues. V shed 1 base and J shed 0 bases, with 10 bases lying between them. The CDR3 is CASSVSQGANTGELFF. The CDR3 nucleotides read TGTGCCAGCAGCGTATCTCAGGGAGCGAACACCGGGGAGCTGTTTTTT.

This chain joins TRBV27 and TRBJ2-3, with 9 bases fitting TRBD2. V lost 2 bases and J lost 1; bases outside the gene matches: 10. The CDR3 length is 18 residues. The germline gives CDR1 MNHEY, CDR2 SMNVEV (reference sequence). CDR3 sequence reads: CASSLKPSGVLGTDTQYF. In nucleotides, the CDR3 is TGTGCCAGCAGTTTAAAACCTAGCGGGGTACTGGGCACAGATACGCAGTATTTT.

V and J are TRBV18 and TRBJ2-2; weak D call: TRBD1 (6 bases). The ends were cut back, 6 bases at V and 0 bases at J, with 11 bases in the middle. Germline CDR1 KGHSH, CDR2 LQKENI. The CDR3 has 15 amino acids. This CDR3 reads CASSPGQSNTGELFF. The CDR3 DNA follows: TGTGCCAGCTCGCCGGGACAATCGAACACCGGGGAGCTGTTTTTT. Looking up the rest from reference TRBV18 and TRBJ2-2 gives the full variable domain: NAGVMQNPRHLVRRRGQEARLRCSPMKGHSHVYWYRQLPEEGLKFMVYLQKENIIDESGMPKERFSAEFPKEGPSILRIQQVVRGDSAAYFCASSPGQSNTGELFFGEGSRLTVL.

V gene TRBV2 combines with J gene TRBJ2-3; the D gene is possibly TRBD1 (5 bases). Per germline, CDR1 SNHLY and CDR2 FYNNEI. Trimming removed 4 bases at V and 1 base at J, with 9 bases between. The CDR3 totals 14 residues. The CDR3 region is CASSVGPGTDTQYF. CDR3 sequence (DNA): TGTGCCAGCAGTGTGGGGCCAGGCACAGATACGCAGTATTTT.

This clonotype was picked up a small number of times. V and J are TRBV19 and TRBJ1-6, with TRBD1 matching 8 bases. Germline V gene sequence: CDR1 LNHDA, CDR2 SQIVND (reference sequence). The CDR3 has 15 amino acids. Trimming at V came to 6 bases and at J to 9 bases, leaving 10 bases not matched to a gene. The CDR3 reads CASRVGQGTFSPLHF. The CDR3, as DNA: TGTGCCAGTAGGGTCGGACAGGGCACTTTTTCACCCCTCCACTTT.

This clonotype has a handful of counts. The rearrangement joins TRBV12-3 or TRBV12-4 to TRBJ1-2; unclear D gene. CDR3 length: 12 residues. V shed 3 bases and J shed 7 bases, with 9 bases lying between them. The CDR3 spells CASSFPKVGYTF. CDR3 sequence (DNA): TGTGCCAGCAGTTTCCCCAAGGTTGGCTACACCTTC.

This clonotype has only a few counts. This rearrangement joins TRBV4-3 to TRBJ2-7, with 9 bases matching TRBD1. Losses at the gene ends were 0 bases for V and 3 bases for J; bases not matched to a gene: 3. CDR1 is LGHNA and CDR2 is YSLEER in the germline V gene. The CDR3 sequence is 15 residues long. CDR3 protein: CASSQDTTGGYEQYF. The CDR3 DNA sequence: TGCGCCAGCAGCCAAGATACGACAGGGGGCTACGAGCAGTACTTC.

The gene calls are TRBV12-3 or TRBV12-4 and TRBJ2-3; TRBD2 agrees at 8 bases. The CDR3 runs to 15 residues. Losses at the gene ends were 7 bases for V and 3 bases for J; bases not matched to a gene: 9. The CDR3 here is CASTTRGAGTDTQYF. The CDR3 nucleotides read TGTGCCAGCACCACGCGGGGGGCCGGGACAGATACGCAGTATTTT.

This clonotype was detected a few times. The chain employs TRBV5-5 and TRBJ2-5; 8 nucleotides align to TRBD1. Looked up from germline, CDR1 is SGHKS and CDR2 is YYEKEE (reference sequence). The CDR3 contains 17 residues. The J segment lost 0 bases and the V segment lost 3 bases, leaving 10 bases of the junction unmatched. The CDR3 loop reads CASSSIARTGYQETQYF. The CDR3 DNA is TGTGCCAGCAGCTCGATTGCCCGGACAGGGTACCAAGAGACCCAGTACTTC.

This clonotype showed up just a few times. The V call is TRBV7-6, the J call TRBJ1-1; the D gene is possibly TRBD1 (6 bases). The germline V gene encodes CDR1 SGHVS and CDR2 FNYEAQ. Trimming removed 5 bases at V and 4 bases at J, with 17 bases between. The CDR3 loop spans 15 amino acids. Written as DNA, the CDR3 is TGTGCCAGCAGCCCACGGGGGGGCAGGAGCACTGAAGCTTTCTTT. Encoded protein: CASSPRGGRSTEAFF. Full variable domain (rest looked up from reference TRBV7-6 and TRBJ1-1): GAGVSQSPRYKVTKRGQDVALRCDPISGHVSLYWYRQALGQGPEFLTYFNYEAQQDKSGLPNDRFSAERPEGSISTLTIQRTEQRDSAMYRCASSPRGGRSTEAFFGQGTRLTVV.

This clonotype was detected a few times. The gene calls are TRBV20-1 and TRBJ1-3, with TRBD1 matching 10 bases. The CDR3 spans 15 residues. The germline CDR1 and CDR2 sequences are DFQATT and SNEGSKA (reference sequence). The junction had 6 bases not matched to a gene; V was cut back by 6 bases and J by 1 base. CDR3 in DNA: TGCAGTGCAGGGGACAGGGGAAAGTCTGGAAACACCATATATTTT. Protein product: CSAGDRGKSGNTIYF.